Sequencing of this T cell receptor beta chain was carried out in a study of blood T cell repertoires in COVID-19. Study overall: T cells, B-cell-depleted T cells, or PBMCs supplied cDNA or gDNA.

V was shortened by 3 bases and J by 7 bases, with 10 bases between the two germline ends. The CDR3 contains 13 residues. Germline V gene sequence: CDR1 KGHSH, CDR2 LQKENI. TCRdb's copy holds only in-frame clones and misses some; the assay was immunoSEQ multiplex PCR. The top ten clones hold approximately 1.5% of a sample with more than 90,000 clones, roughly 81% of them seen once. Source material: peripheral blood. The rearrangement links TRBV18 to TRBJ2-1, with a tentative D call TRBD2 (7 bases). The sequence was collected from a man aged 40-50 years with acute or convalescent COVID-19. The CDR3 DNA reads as TGTGCCAGCTCACCCGGGGGGCCGAATGAGCAGTTCTTC. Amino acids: CASSPGGPNEQFF.